The sequence of this T cell receptor (beta chain) was determined in a study of identical twins. V lost 9 bases and J 6 bases, leaving 14 bases between the germline ends. CDR1 is MNHEY and CDR2 is SVGAGI in the germline V gene. The CDR3 is made up of 12 amino acids. cDNA molecules carried unique molecular identifiers, and template switching added a universal primer site. From the 5' RACE reads, TCRdb called clonotypes with MiXCR, one entry per CDR3 protein. The sample has roughly 540,000 distinct CDR3 sequences, about 20% seen once. This clonotype came up a few times. The sample was also linked to a second study, of T cells expressing NK-cell markers. That source reports: The authors restricted sorting to alpha-beta TCR T cells with an anti-gamma-delta TCR antibody in several experiments. About six donors showed dominant NKG2C+ clonotypes comprising about 1.0-7.5% of their CD8+ T cells.

The sequence was collected from a woman between 18 and 29 years old in good health. The specimen was CD4+ T cells sorted from blood. The gene calls are TRBV6-5 and TRBJ1-2; tentatively, D is TRBD1 (6 bases). DNA for the CDR3: TGTGCCAGGACCCAGGGGTTGGATGGCTACACCTTC. Translation gives CARTQGLDGYTF.